A selection of T cell receptor beta chains follows, all from one sample in a study of T cell repertoires in cytomegalovirus infection. Each CDR3 protein gets one entry after TCRdb re-called the reads with MiXCR. The profile covers approximately 270,000 distinct CDR3 sequences, with about 20% appearing a single time and roughly 19% taken by the ten largest. Antigen specificity for these receptors is unknown. The sequencing here drew on cultured PBMCs, taken from culture after CMV antigen stimulation. The receptors were gathered from a human donor in good health (CMV status not recorded). Some clones in this sample may be carry-over from other donors' samples. CDR3s include the opening cysteine and the closing phenylalanine or tryptophan. The D gene is left open where the match is weak. Clone size appears in some rows only: once, few, many, or a class for an expanded clone.

J: TRBJ2-3; V: TRBV11-3; size: many; D: NA; DNA: TGTGCCAGCATCCTGACCCAGGTGGAGTACCCAGATACGCAGTATTTT; CDR3: CASILTQVEYPDTQYF
J: TRBJ1-1; V: TRBV7-8; size: many; D: TRBD1; DNA: TGTGCCAGCAGCTTACTCGGACAGGGCGGGACTGAAGCTTTCTTT; CDR3: CASSLLGQGGTEAFF
J: TRBJ1-2; V: TRBV7-2; size: few; D: NA; DNA: TGTGCCAGCAGCCCAATACCCTCTCCAGGGAGGTATGGCTACACCTTC; CDR3: CASSPIPSPGRYGYTF
J: TRBJ2-2; V: TRBV28; size: many; D: NA; DNA: TGTGCCAGCAGTTTAGCCGGGACCCCGAACACCGGGGAGCTGTTTTTT; CDR3: CASSLAGTPNTGELFF
J: TRBJ1-6; V: TRBV7-9; size: many; D: NA; DNA: TGTGCCAGCAGCTTAGATGGGCCAGGGGTTGGGTCACCCCTCCACTTT; CDR3: CASSLDGPGVGSPLHF
J: TRBJ1-1; V: TRBV7-2; size: many; D: NA; DNA: TGTGCCAGCAGCCCCAGACAGATTACGAACACTGAAGCTTTCTTT; CDR3: CASSPRQITNTEAFF
J: TRBJ2-5; V: TRBV5-1; size: NA; D: TRBD1; DNA: TGCGCCAGCAGCTCCCCTCAACAGGGGCCTCAAGAGACCCAGTACTTC; CDR3: CASSSPQQGPQETQYF
J: TRBJ1-1; V: TRBV11-3; size: few; D: NA; DNA: TGTGCCAGCAGCCCCCTTGTATCGCATTCTGAAGCTTTCTTT; CDR3: CASSPLVSHSEAFF
J: TRBJ1-5; V: TRBV19; size: NA; D: TRBD1; DNA: TGTGCCAGTAGTGGAACAGGGGTTCAGCCCCAGCATTTT; CDR3: CASSGTGVQPQHF
J: TRBJ2-1; V: TRBV28; size: NA; D: NA; DNA: TGTGCCAGCAGTATCAATGAGCAGTTCTTC; CDR3: CASSINEQFF
J: TRBJ1-2; V: TRBV27; size: NA; D: NA; DNA: TGTGCCAGCAGTCCCCCTAGGGGAGAGGGCTACACCTTC; CDR3: CASSPPRGEGYTF
J: TRBJ1-4; V: TRBV15; size: few; D: NA; DNA: TGTGCCACCAGCAGCAGTCAGGGGACGTTGAAAAAACTGTTTTTT; CDR3: CATSSSQGTLKKLFF
J: TRBJ1-5; V: TRBV28; size: few; D: TRBD1; DNA: TGTGCCAGCGGGGACAGGGTTTATAGCAATCAGCCCCAGCATTTT; CDR3: CASGDRVYSNQPQHF
J: TRBJ2-5; V: TRBV24-1; size: few; D: NA; DNA: TGTGCCACCAGTGATTTATCGGCAGGGACGGAGACCCAGTACTTC; CDR3: CATSDLSAGTETQYF
J: TRBJ2-7; V: TRBV11-2; size: NA; D: TRBD2; DNA: TGTGCCAGCAGCTCCGGACTAGCGTCAACCTACGAGCAGTACTTC; CDR3: CASSSGLASTYEQYF
J: TRBJ2-5; V: TRBV28; size: NA; D: NA; DNA: TGTGCCAGCAGTTTTGTCGGAATGGAGACCCAGTACTTC; CDR3: CASSFVGMETQYF
J: TRBJ1-2; V: TRBV2; size: NA; D: NA; DNA: TGTGCCAGCCGGGACACAAACTACTATGGCTACACCTTC; CDR3: CASRDTNYYGYTF
J: TRBJ1-2; V: TRBV20-1; size: few; D: TRBD1; DNA: TGCAGTGCTCCGGCGGGGGACAGGGCGAACTATGGCTACACCTTC; CDR3: CSAPAGDRANYGYTF
J: TRBJ1-6; V: TRBV20-1; size: NA; D: TRBD1; DNA: TGCAGTGCTAGCCGGCGCAGGGACAGGGGTAATTCCCTCCACTTT; CDR3: CSASRRRDRGNSLHF
J: TRBJ2-3; V: TRBV6-1; size: NA; D: NA; DNA: TGTGCCAGCAGTGAAGCGACGACTCATAACCCAGATACGCAGTATTTT; CDR3: CASSEATTHNPDTQYF
J: TRBJ2-7; V: TRBV7-2; size: few; D: NA; DNA: TGTGCCAGCAGCTTAGGGGCCAGGGGACTCTCCTACGAGCAGTACTTC; CDR3: CASSLGARGLSYEQYF
J: TRBJ2-2; V: TRBV7-8; size: many; D: TRBD2; DNA: TGTGCCAGCAGCTTAGTCGGCGGGGGGGCGGCGGTGACCGGGGAGCTGTTTTTT; CDR3: CASSLVGGGAAVTGELFF
J: TRBJ2-3; V: TRBV18; size: NA; D: NA; DNA: TGTGCCAGCTCAGACCCAGGGTCAGATACGCAGTATTTT; CDR3: CASSDPGSDTQYF
J: TRBJ2-7; V: TRBV7-2; size: NA; D: NA; DNA: TGTGCCAGCAGCTTACAGTGGGGCTACGAGCAGTACTTC; CDR3: CASSLQWGYEQYF
J: TRBJ1-1; V: TRBV18; size: few; D: NA; DNA: TGTGCCAGCTCACCAGGGGGGAGGCATGCTTTCTTT; CDR3: CASSPGGRHAFF
J: TRBJ2-5; V: TRBV2; size: NA; D: NA; DNA: TGTGCCAGCAGCCCCGTGAGCGGAGTAGGGACCCAGTACTTC; CDR3: CASSPVSGVGTQYF
J: TRBJ2-5; V: TRBV6-5; size: few; D: TRBD1; DNA: TGTGCCAGCAGTTACTCTACAGGGGGACGGGAGACCCAGTACTTC; CDR3: CASSYSTGGRETQYF
J: TRBJ2-1; V: TRBV6-5; size: few; D: TRBD2; DNA: TGTGCCAGCAGTTCCGCACGGGAGGTCGCCACGGGGATTGAGCAGTTCTTC; CDR3: CASSSAREVATGIEQFF
J: TRBJ1-1; V: TRBV25-1; size: few; D: NA; DNA: TGTGCCAGCAGTGCCCACCATGGGGTGAACACTGAAGCTTTCTTT; CDR3: CASSAHHGVNTEAFF
J: TRBJ1-5; V: TRBV19; size: few; D: NA; DNA: TGTGCCAGTAGTATTACAGTCAACCCGGTCGATAATCAGCCCCAGCATTTT; CDR3: CASSITVNPVDNQPQHF
J: TRBJ2-5; V: TRBV12-3/TRBV12-4; size: few; D: NA; DNA: TGTGCCAGCAGTTTAGCTCGAGCAGGCCAAGAGACCCAGTACTTC; CDR3: CASSLARAGQETQYF
J: TRBJ2-2; V: TRBV6-5; size: NA; D: TRBD2; DNA: TGTGCCAGCAGTTACTCGGGGGGGACTGGTGACGGGGAGCTGTTTTTT; CDR3: CASSYSGGTGDGELFF
J: TRBJ2-2; V: TRBV20-1; size: NA; D: NA; DNA: TGCAGTGCTAGAGATTACCTGGCTCGGGAGCTGTTTTTT; CDR3: CSARDYLARELFF
J: TRBJ2-7; V: TRBV28; size: few; D: TRBD1; DNA: TGTGCCAGCAGTTCGGGACAGGTGAATAACGAGCAGTACTTC; CDR3: CASSSGQVNNEQYF
J: TRBJ2-7; V: TRBV7-8; size: many; D: NA; DNA: TGTGCCAGCAGCTTAGGGGTGCGCTACGAGCAGTACTTC; CDR3: CASSLGVRYEQYF
J: TRBJ2-5; V: TRBV28; size: few; D: TRBD2; DNA: TGTGCCAGCAGTCAAGCGAAGGGACTAGCGGGAGTAGAGACCCAGTACTTC; CDR3: CASSQAKGLAGVETQYF
J: TRBJ1-1; V: TRBV11-1; size: NA; D: NA; DNA: TGTGCCAGCAGCTTAGCAGGGGTCCTGAACACTGAAGCTTTCTTT; CDR3: CASSLAGVLNTEAFF
J: TRBJ1-2; V: TRBV11-2; size: NA; D: NA; DNA: TGTGCCAGCAGTAGAGGGGCAGGGGACTACAACTATGGCTACACCTTC; CDR3: CASSRGAGDYNYGYTF
J: TRBJ2-3; V: TRBV7-9; size: NA; D: NA; DNA: TGTGCCAGCAGCCCCCCGGGGCGAAGCACAGATACGCAGTATTTT; CDR3: CASSPPGRSTDTQYF
J: TRBJ1-6; V: TRBV12-3/TRBV12-4; size: NA; D: NA; DNA: TGTGCCAGCAGCAGGGGATCACCCCTCCACTTT; CDR3: CASSRGSPLHF
J: TRBJ2-1; V: TRBV4-3; size: many; D: NA; DNA: TGCGCCAGCAGCAGAAGCAATGGGGGCGATGAGCAGTTCTTC; CDR3: CASSRSNGGDEQFF
J: TRBJ1-2; V: TRBV7-9; size: many; D: NA; DNA: TGTGCCAGCAGCACCACTGAAGGCTCGGGCCTCTATGGCTACACCTTC; CDR3: CASSTTEGSGLYGYTF
J: TRBJ2-5; V: TRBV7-9; size: NA; D: TRBD2; DNA: TGTGCCAGCAGCTCCCCAGGAGGGCGGGAGGTCGAGACCCAGTACTTC; CDR3: CASSSPGGREVETQYF
J: TRBJ2-3; V: TRBV12-3/TRBV12-4; size: many; D: TRBD1; DNA: TGTGCCACCGGTGCTTGGGACAGGGGCACAGATACGCAGTATTTT; CDR3: CATGAWDRGTDTQYF
J: TRBJ1-5; V: TRBV2; size: few; D: NA; DNA: TGTGCCAGCAGTGTGGGGGCGAGTCAGCCCCAGCATTTT; CDR3: CASSVGASQPQHF
J: TRBJ2-5; V: TRBV30; size: NA; D: TRBD1; DNA: TGTGCCTGGACAGGGGGCGCATCGGGGACCCAGTACTTC; CDR3: CAWTGGASGTQYF
J: TRBJ1-3; V: TRBV7-2; size: NA; D: NA; DNA: TGTGCCAGCAGCCCTTCCCTTGTGGACAGCGTCTCTGGAAACACCATATATTTT; CDR3: CASSPSLVDSVSGNTIYF
J: TRBJ2-1; V: TRBV15; size: NA; D: NA; DNA: TGTGCCACCAGCAGAGATTTAGCGGCAGACCCCCATGAGCAGTTCTTC; CDR3: CATSRDLAADPHEQFF
J: TRBJ2-5; V: TRBV12-5; size: many; D: NA; DNA: TGTGCTAGTGGTACCGGACTTCCCCAAGAGACCCAGTACTTC; CDR3: CASGTGLPQETQYF
J: TRBJ1-2; V: TRBV11-2; size: many; D: NA; DNA: TGTGCCAGCAGCTTATTGTCCTTCGGCAGAAACTATGGCTACACCTTC; CDR3: CASSLLSFGRNYGYTF
J: TRBJ2-3; V: TRBV9; size: NA; D: NA; DNA: TGTGCCAGCAGCGTAGCTGGGCGTTCAAGCACAGATACGCAGTATTTT; CDR3: CASSVAGRSSTDTQYF
J: TRBJ1-5; V: TRBV27; size: many; D: NA; DNA: TGTGCCAGCAGTTTACGAGGAACTCAGCCCCAGCATTTT; CDR3: CASSLRGTQPQHF
J: TRBJ2-1; V: TRBV7-9; size: NA; D: NA; DNA: TGTGCCAGCAGCTTACACCGGGACCGCAATGAGCAGTTCTTC; CDR3: CASSLHRDRNEQFF
J: TRBJ2-7; V: TRBV7-6; size: many; D: NA; DNA: TGTGCCAGCAGCTTAGAAGGCCGCTACGAGCAGTACTTC; CDR3: CASSLEGRYEQYF
J: TRBJ1-5; V: TRBV4-1; size: NA; D: NA; DNA: TGCGCCAGCAGCCAAGATGGGGAGGGACAGCCCCAGCATTTT; CDR3: CASSQDGEGQPQHF